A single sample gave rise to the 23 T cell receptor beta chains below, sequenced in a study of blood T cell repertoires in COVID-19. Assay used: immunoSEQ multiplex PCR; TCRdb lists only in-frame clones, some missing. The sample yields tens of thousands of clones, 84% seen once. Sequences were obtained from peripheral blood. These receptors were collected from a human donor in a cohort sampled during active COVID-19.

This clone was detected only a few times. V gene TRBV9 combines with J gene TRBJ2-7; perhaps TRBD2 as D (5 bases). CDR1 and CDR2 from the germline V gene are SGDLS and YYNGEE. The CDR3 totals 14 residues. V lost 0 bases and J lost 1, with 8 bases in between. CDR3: CASSVGRGSYEQYF. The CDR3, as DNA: TGTGCCAGCAGCGTAGGACGGGGATCCTACGAGCAGTACTTC. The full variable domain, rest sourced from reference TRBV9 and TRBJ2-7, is DSGVTQTPKHLITATGQRVTLRCSPRSGDLSVYWYQQSLDQGLQFLIQYYNGEERAKGNILERFSAQQFPDLHSELNLSSLELGDSALYFCASSVGRGSYEQYFGPGTRLTVT.

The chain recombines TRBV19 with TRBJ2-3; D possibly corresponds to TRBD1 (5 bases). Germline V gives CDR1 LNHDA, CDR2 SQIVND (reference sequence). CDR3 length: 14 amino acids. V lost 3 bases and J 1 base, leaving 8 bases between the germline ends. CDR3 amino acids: CASSIGAGTDTQYF. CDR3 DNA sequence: TGTGCCAGTAGTATTGGGGCGGGCACAGATACGCAGTATTTT.

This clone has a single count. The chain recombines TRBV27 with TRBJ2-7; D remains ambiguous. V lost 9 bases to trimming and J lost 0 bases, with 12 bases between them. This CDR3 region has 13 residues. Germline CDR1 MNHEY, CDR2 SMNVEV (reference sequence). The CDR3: CASGRKFSYEQYF. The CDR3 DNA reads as TGTGCCAGTGGCAGAAAGTTCTCCTACGAGCAGTACTTC.

CDR3 coding DNA: TGTGCCAGCTCGGGAGGGGCCACAGATACGCAGTATTTT. Protein: CASSGGATDTQYF. This rearrangement joins TRBV18 to TRBJ2-3, with 7 positions matching TRBD2. Trimming cost V 6 bases and J 2 bases; bases outside gene matches: 2. CDR1 is KGHSH, CDR2 LQKENI, per germline. This CDR3 region has 13 residues.

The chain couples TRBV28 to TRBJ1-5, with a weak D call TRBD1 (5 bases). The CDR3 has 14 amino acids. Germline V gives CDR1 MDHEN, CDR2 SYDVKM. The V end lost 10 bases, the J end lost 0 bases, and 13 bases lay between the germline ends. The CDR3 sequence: CATLRVSSNQPQHF. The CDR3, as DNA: TGTGCCACCCTCAGGGTTAGTAGCAATCAGCCCCAGCATTTT.

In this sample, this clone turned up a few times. CDR3 nucleotides: TGTGCCAGTAGTAACCAGGGTTCACCCTACGAGCAGTACTTC. Translation gives CASSNQGSPYEQYF. The J gene is TRBJ2-7, the V gene TRBV19, with D perhaps matching TRBD1 (5 bases). Germline lookup yields CDR1 LNHDA and CDR2 SQIVND (reference sequence). V was trimmed by 4 bases and J by 2 bases, leaving 12 bases between them. The CDR3 is 14 amino acids. Based on the CDR3 plus reference TRBV19 and TRBJ2-7, the full variable domain is DGGITQSPKYLFRKEGQNVTLSCEQNLNHDAMYWYRQDPGQGLRLIYYSQIVNDFQKGDIAEGYSVSREKKESFPLTVTSAQKNPTAFYLCASSNQGSPYEQYFGPGTRLTVT.

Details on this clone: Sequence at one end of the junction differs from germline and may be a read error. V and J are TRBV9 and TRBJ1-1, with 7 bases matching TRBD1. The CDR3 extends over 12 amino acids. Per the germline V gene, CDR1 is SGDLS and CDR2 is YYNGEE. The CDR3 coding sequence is TGTGCCAGCAGAGCCTTTGACAGGGAAGGTTTCTTT. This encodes CASRAFDREGFF.

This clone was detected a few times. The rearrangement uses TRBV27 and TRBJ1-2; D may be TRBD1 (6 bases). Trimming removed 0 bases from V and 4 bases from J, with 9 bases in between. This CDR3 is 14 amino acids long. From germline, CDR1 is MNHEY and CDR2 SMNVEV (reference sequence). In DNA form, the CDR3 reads TGTGCCAGCAGTTTATCCAGGGGAGCCTATGGCTACACCTTC. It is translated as CASSLSRGAYGYTF.

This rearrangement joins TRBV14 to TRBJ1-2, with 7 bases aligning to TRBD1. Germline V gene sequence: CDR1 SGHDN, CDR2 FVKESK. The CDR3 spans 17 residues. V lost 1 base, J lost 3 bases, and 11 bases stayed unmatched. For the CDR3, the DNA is TGTGCCAGCAGCCAAGCGGGACAGTTAAAGGTTGACTATGGCTACACCTTC. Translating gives CASSQAGQLKVDYGYTF.

This CDR3 reads CASSMGTRGYF. CDR3 DNA: TGTGCCAGCAGTATGGGGACTAGAGGGTACTTC. The V gene is TRBV6-2 or TRBV6-3, the J gene TRBJ2-7, with 8 bases lining up with TRBD2. CDR3 size: 11 residues. J gave up 12 bases and V 5 bases, and 6 bases lay outside the gene matches. CDR1 is MNHEY and CDR2 is SVGEGT in the germline V gene.

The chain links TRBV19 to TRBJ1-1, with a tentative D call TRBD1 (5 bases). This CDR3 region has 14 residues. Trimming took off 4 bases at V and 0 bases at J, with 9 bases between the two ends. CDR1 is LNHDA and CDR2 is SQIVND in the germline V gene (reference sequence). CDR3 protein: CASSTDSMNTEAFF. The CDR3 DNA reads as TGTGCCAGTAGTACCGACAGCATGAACACTGAAGCTTTCTTT.

The CDR3 DNA is TGTGCCAGTAGTCCCGGGACAGGATCGAACACCGGGGAGCTGTTTTTT. Protein: CASSPGTGSNTGELFF. The genes are TRBV19 and TRBJ2-2, with TRBD1 matching 8 bases. This CDR3 has 16 residues. V shed 5 bases, J shed 0 bases, and the junction held 5 bases outside the gene matches. Germline CDR1 is LNHDA and CDR2 is SQIVND (reference sequence).

DNA for the CDR3: TGTGCCTGGACCCTTAACCGGCAGGGCTTTGGCTACACCTTC. As protein: CAWTLNRQGFGYTF. The chain uses TRBV30 and TRBJ1-2; D is perhaps TRBD1 (5 bases). V was shortened by 4 bases and J by 7 bases, with 19 bases between the two germline ends. The CDR3 contains 14 residues. Per the germline V gene, CDR1 is GTSNPN and CDR2 is SVGIG (reference sequence). The full variable domain, in which reference TRBV30 and TRBJ1-2 provide the parts outside the CDR3, is SQTIHQWPATLVQPVGSPLSLECTVEGTSNPNLYWYRQAAGRGLQLLFYSVGIGQISSEVPQNLSASRPQDRQFILSSKKLLLSDSGFYLCAWTLNRQGFGYTFGSGTRLTVV.

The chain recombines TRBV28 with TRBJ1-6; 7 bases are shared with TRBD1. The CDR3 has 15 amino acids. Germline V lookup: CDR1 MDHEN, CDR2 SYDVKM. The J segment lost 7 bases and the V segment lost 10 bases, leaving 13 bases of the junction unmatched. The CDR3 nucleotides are TGTGCCATCAACAGGGGAGGAGTTGTCAATTCACCCCTCCACTTT. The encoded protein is CAINRGGVVNSPLHF.

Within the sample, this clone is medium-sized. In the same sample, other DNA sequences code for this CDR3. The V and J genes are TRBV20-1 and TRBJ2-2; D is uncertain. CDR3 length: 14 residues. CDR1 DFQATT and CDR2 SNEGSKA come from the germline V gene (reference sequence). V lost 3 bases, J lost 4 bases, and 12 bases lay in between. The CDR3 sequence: CSASRSTGTGELFF. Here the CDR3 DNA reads TGCAGTGCTAGTAGGTCCACGGGCACCGGGGAGCTGTTTTTT.

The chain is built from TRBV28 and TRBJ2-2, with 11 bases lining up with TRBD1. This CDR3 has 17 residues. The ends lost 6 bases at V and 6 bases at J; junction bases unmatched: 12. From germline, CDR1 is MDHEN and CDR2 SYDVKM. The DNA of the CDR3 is TGTGCCAGCAGCTCCACCGGACAGGGGGCGAGGGCCGGGGAGCTGTTTTTT. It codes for CASSSTGQGARAGELFF.

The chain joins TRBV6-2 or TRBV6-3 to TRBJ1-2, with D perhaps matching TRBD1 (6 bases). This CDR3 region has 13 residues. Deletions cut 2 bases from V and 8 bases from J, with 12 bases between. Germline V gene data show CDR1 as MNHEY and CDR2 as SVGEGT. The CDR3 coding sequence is TGTGCCAGCAGTTACCCCTCAGGGGTCGGCTACACCTTC. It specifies CASSYPSGVGYTF.

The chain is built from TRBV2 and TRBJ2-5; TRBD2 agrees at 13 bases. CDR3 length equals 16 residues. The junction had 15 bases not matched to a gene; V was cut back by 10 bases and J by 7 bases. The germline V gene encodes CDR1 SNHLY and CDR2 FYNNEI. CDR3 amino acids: CATSFATSGRVGTQYF. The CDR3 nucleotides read TGTGCCACCTCCTTCGCCACTAGCGGGAGGGTGGGGACCCAGTACTTC.

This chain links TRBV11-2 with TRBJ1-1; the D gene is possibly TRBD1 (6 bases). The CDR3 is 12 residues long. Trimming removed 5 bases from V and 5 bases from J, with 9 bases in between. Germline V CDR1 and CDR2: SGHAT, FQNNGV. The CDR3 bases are TGTGCCAGCAGCGTCGGGACAACTGAAGCTTTCTTT. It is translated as CASSVGTTEAFF.

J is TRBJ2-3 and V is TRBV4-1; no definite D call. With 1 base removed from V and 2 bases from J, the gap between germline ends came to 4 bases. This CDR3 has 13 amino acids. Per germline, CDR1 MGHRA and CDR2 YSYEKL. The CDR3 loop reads CASSQGLTDTQYF. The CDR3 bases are TGCGCCAGCAGCCAAGGGCTCACAGATACGCAGTATTTT.

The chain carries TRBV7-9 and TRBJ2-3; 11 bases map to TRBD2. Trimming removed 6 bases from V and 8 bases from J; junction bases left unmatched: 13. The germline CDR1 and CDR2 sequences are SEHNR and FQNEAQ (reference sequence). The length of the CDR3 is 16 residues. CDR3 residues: CASRSGTSGAPGTQYF. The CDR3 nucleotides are TGTGCCAGCAGATCCGGGACTAGCGGAGCCCCGGGTACGCAGTATTTT.

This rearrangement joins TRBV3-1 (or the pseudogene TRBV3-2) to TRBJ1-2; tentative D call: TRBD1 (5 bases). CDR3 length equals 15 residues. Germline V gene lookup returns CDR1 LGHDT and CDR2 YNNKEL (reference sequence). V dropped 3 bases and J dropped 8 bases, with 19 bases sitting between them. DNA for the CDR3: TGTGCCAGCAGCCACTCCAATAGACAGAGGTCGGGCTACACCTTC. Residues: CASSHSNRQRSGYTF.

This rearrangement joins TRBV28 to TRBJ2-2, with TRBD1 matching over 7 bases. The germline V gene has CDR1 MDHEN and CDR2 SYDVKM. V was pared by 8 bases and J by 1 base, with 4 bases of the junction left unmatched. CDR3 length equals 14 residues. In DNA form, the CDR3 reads TGTGCCAGCTATGACAGGGTGAACACCGGGGAGCTGTTTTTT. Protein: CASYDRVNTGELFF.